The clone carrying this T cell receptor (beta chain) showed up just a few times. Its antigen is not identified. Trimming stripped 0 bases from V and 2 bases from J, with 13 bases between. From germline, CDR1 is MNHNS and CDR2 SASEGT. The CDR3 consists of 16 residues. One heparinised blood draw averaging roughly 120 mL was given by each donor. The sample originates from a study of beta chain features in type 1 diabetes. General study points: It was not settled here whether HLA type affects TCRB rearrangement. A possible short-template PCR bias applies equally to patients and controls.

Expressed TCRB transcripts were sequenced because the isolated RNA had all been reverse transcribed beforehand. Average reads for naive, central memory and regulatory T cell samples were 3.5 million to 4.5 million. TCRdb keeps only in-frame clones here, not all; method: immunoSEQ multiplex PCR. The sample gives around 300,000 clones, approximately 8.1% of which show up once; over 0.8% is in the top ten. This receptor was identified in a woman younger than 30 in good health. This rearrangement joins TRBV6-1 to TRBJ2-5; perhaps TRBD1 as D (7 bases). Sequenced: central memory CD4+ T cells from blood. CDR3 loop: CASSEARQGGQETQYF. In DNA form, the CDR3 reads TGTGCCAGCAGTGAAGCGCGGCAGGGGGGACAAGAGACCCAGTACTTC.